This T cell receptor (beta chain) stems from a study of CXCR3-negative and CXCR3-positive naive CD8 T cells. As for the study in general: Some 130 million TRB reads were obtained overall (about 1.5 +/- 0.3 million per library). Study outcomes and limitations: Greater hydrophobicity was found in TRB CDR3s of CXCR3-positive naive cells than of CXCR3-negative naive cells. Memory CD8+ cells had much lower diversity, and both naive subsets had comparably high diversity.

As regards this clonotype: Antigen specificity is unknown.

The authors made the TRB cDNA libraries by 5' RACE using UMI labels. TCRdb re-called the 5' RACE reads, yielding one record per CDR3 amino acid sequence without DNA. The listing records tens of thousands of distinct CDR3 sequences. The CDR3 is made up of 14 amino acids. Within the CD8+ T cell compartment, naive cells were CD45RO-CCR7+CD27+CD95-. The source material was naive CXCR3- CD8+ T cells from blood. Subset of the sample: CD45RO-CCR7+CD27+CD95- naive CD8+ T cells lacking CXCR3 (TNR3-). The sequence derives from a human donor in good health. Some clones in this sample may be carry-over from other donors' samples. V is TRBV12-3 or TRBV12-4 and J is TRBJ1-1; no DNA is available, so the TRBD1 call from TCRdb remains unchecked. CDR3 region: CASSSGTGNTEAFF.